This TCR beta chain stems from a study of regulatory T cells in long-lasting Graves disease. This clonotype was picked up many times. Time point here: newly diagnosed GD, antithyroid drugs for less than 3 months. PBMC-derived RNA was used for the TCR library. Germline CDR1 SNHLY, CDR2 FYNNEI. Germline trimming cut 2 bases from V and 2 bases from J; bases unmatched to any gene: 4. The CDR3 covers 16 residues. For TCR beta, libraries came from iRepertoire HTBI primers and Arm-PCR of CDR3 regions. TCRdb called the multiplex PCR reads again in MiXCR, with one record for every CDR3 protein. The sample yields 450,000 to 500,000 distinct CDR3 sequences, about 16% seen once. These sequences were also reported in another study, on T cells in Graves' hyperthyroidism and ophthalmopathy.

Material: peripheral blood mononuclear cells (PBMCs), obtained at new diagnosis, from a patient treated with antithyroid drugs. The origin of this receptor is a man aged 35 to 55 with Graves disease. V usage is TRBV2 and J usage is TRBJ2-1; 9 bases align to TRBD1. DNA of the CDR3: TGTGCCAGCAGTGAAACCGGGACAGGGCCCTACAATGAGCAGTTCTTC. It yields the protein CASSETGTGPYNEQFF.